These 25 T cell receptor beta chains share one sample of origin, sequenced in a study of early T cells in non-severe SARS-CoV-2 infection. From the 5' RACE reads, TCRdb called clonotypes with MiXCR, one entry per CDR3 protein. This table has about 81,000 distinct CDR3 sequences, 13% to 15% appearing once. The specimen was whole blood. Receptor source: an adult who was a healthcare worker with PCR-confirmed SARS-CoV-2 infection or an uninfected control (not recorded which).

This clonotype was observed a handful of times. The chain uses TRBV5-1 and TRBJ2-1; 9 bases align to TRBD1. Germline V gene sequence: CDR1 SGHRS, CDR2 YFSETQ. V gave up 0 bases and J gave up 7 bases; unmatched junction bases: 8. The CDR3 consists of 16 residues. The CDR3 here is CASSLAGDRVLNEQFF. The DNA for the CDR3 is TGCGCCAGCAGCTTGGCGGGGGACAGGGTTTTGAATGAGCAGTTCTTC.

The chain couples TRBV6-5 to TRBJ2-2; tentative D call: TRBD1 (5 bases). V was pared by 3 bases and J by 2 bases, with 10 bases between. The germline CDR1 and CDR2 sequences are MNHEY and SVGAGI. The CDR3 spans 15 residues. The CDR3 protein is CASSYGQGNTGELFF. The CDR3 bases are TGTGCCAGCAGTTATGGGCAGGGAAACACCGGGGAGCTGTTTTTT.

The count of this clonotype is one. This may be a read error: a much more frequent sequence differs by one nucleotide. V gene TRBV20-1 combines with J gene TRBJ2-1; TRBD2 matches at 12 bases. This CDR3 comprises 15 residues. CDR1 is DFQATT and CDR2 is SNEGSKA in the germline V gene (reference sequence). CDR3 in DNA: TGCAGTGCCCCTTGGACTAGCGGGATCTACAAAGAGCAGTTCTTC. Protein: CSAPWTSGIYKEQFF.

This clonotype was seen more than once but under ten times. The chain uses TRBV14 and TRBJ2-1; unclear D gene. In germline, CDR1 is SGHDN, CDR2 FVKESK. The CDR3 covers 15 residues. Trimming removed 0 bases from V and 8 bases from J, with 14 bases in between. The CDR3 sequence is CASSQDLGKGHEQFF. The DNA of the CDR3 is TGTGCCAGCAGCCAAGATCTTGGGAAGGGCCATGAGCAGTTCTTC.

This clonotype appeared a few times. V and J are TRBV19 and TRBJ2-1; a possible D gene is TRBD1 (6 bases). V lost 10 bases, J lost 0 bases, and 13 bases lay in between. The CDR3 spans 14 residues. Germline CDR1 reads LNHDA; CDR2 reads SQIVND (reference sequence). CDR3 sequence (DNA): TGTGCCACCCGGACAGCTAGCTCCTACAATGAGCAGTTCTTC. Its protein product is CATRTASSYNEQFF.

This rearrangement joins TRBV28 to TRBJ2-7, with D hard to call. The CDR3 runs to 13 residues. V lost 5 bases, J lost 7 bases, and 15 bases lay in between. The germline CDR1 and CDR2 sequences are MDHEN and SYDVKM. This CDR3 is CASSPYRTSEQYF. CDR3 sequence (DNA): TGTGCCAGCAGTCCATACCGGACGAGTGAGCAGTACTTC. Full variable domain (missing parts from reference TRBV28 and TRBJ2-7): DVKVTQSSRYLVKRTGEKVFLECVQDMDHENMFWYRQDPGLGLRLIYFSYDVKMKEKGDIPEGYSVSREKKERFSLILESASTNQTSMYLCASSPYRTSEQYFGPGTRLTVT.

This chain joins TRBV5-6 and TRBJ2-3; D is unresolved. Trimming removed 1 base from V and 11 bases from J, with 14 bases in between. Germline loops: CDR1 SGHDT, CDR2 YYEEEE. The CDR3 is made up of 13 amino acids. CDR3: CASSLSQARMQYF. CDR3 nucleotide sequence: TGTGCCAGCAGCTTGAGTCAGGCTAGAATGCAGTATTTT.

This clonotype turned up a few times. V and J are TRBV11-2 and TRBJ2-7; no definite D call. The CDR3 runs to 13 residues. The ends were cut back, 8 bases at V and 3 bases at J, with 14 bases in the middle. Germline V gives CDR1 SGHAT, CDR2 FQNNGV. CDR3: CASERVGFYEQYF. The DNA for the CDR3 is TGTGCCAGCGAACGGGTAGGGTTCTACGAGCAGTACTTC. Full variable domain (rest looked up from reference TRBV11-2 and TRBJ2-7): EAGVAQSPRYKIIEKRQSVAFWCNPISGHATLYWYQQILGQGPKLLIQFQNNGVVDDSQLPKDRFSAERLKGVDSTLKIQPAKLEDSAVYLCASERVGFYEQYFGPGTRLTVT.

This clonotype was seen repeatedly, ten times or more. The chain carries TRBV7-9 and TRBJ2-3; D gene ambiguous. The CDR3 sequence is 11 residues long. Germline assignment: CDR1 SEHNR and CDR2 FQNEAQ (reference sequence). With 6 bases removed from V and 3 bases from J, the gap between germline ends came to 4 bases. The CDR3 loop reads CASRLTDTQYF. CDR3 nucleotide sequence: TGTGCCAGCAGACTGACAGATACGCAGTATTTT.

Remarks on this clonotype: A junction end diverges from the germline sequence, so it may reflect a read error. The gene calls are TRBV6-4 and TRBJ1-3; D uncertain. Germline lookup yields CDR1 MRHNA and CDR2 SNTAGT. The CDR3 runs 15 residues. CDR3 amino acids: CASSDFIGSENTIYF. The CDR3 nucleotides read TGTGCCAGCAGTGACTTCATAGGCTCTGAAAACACCATATATTTT.

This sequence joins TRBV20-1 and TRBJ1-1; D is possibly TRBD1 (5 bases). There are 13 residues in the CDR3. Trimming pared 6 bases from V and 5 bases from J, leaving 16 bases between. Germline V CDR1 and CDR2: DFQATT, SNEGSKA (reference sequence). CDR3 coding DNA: TGCAGTGCCCGGTTCGGGGGGGAGACTGAAGCTTTCTTT. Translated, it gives CSARFGGETEAFF.

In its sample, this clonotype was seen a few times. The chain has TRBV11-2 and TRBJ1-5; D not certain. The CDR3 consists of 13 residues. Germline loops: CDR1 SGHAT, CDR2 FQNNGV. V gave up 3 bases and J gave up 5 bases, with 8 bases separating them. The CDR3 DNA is TGTGCCAGCAGCTTTTCGGCTGATCAGCCCCAGCATTTT. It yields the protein CASSFSADQPQHF.

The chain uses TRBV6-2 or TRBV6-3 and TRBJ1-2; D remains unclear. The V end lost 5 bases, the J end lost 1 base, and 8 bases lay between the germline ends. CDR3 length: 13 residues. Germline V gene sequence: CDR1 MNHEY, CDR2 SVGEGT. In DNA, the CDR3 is TGTGCCAGCAGTCAAGGGATTAACTATGGCTACACCTTC. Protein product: CASSQGINYGYTF.

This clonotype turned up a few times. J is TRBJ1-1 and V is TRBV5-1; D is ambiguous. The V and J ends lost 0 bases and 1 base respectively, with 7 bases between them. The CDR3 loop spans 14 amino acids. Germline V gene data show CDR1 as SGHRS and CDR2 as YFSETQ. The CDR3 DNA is TGCGCCAGCAGCTTGGTCCAGGAGAACACTGAAGCTTTCTTT. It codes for CASSLVQENTEAFF.

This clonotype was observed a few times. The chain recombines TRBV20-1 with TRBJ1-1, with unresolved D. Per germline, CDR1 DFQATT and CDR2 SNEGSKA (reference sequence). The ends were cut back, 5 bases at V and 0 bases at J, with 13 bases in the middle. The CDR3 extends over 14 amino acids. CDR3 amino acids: CSAASGRMNTEAFF. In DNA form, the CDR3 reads TGCAGTGCTGCCTCCGGACGGATGAACACTGAAGCTTTCTTT.

CDR3 residues: CASSRLAGGPQYF. CDR3 coding DNA: TGTGCCAGCAGCCGACTAGCGGGGGGGCCGCAGTATTTT. The chain has TRBV3-1 and TRBJ2-3, with 14 bases fitting TRBD2. Unmatched junction bases numbered 1, after V lost 4 bases and J lost 10 bases. The CDR3 contains 13 residues. CDR1 LGHDT and CDR2 YNNKEL come from the germline V gene (reference sequence).

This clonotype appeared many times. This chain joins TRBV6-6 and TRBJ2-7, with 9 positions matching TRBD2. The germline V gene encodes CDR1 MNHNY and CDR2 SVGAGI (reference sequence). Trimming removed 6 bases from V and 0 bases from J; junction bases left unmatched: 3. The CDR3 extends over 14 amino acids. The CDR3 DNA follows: TGTGCCAGCAGCCTTAGCGGGAGCTCCTACGAGCAGTACTTC. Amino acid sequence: CASSLSGSSYEQYF.

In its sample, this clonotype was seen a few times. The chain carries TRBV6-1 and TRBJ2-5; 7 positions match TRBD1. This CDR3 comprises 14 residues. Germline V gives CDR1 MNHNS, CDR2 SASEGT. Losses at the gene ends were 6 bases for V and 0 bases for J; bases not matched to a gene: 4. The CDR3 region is CASSAGQDQETQYF. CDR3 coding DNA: TGTGCCAGCAGCGCCGGACAGGACCAAGAGACCCAGTACTTC.

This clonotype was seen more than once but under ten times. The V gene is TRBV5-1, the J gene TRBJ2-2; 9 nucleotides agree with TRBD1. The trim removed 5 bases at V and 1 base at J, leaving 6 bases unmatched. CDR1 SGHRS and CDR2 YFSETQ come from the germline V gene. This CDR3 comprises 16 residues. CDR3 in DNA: TGCGCCAGCAGATACCGGGACAGGGTGAACACCGGGGAGCTGTTTTTT. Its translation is CASRYRDRVNTGELFF.

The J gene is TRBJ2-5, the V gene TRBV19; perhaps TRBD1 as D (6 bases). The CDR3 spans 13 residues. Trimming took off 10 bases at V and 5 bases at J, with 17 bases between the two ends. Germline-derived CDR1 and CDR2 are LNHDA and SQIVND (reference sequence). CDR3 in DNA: TGTGCCACCCGGGACAAGGGGACGGAGACCCAGTACTTC. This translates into CATRDKGTETQYF.

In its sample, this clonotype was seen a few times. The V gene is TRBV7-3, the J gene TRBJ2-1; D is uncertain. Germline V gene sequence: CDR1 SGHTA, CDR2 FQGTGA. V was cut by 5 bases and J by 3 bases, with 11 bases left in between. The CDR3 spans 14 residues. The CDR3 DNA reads TGTGCCAGCAGCCCACTCGAGAACTACAATGAGCAGTTCTTC. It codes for CASSPLENYNEQFF. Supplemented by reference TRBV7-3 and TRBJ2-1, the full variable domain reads GAGVSQTPSNKVTEKGKYVELRCDPISGHTALYWYRQSLGQGPEFLIYFQGTGAADDSGLPNDRFFAVRPEGSVSTLKIQRTERGDSAVYLCASSPLENYNEQFFGPGTRLTVL.

CDR3 sequence reads: CAWSATGVNEQFF. The CDR3 DNA reads TGTGCCTGGAGTGCCACAGGGGTCAATGAGCAGTTCTTC. The chain couples TRBV30 to TRBJ2-1; 7 positions agree with TRBD1. CDR1 and CDR2 from the germline V gene are GTSNPN and SVGIG (reference sequence). The junction had 3 bases not matched to a gene; V was cut back by 1 base and J by 6 bases. There are 13 residues in the CDR3.

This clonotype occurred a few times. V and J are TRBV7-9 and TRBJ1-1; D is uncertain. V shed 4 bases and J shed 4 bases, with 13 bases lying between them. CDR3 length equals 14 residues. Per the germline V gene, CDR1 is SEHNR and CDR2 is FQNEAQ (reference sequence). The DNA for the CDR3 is TGTGCCAGCAGCTCGGGTTCAACGGGCACTGAAGCTTTCTTT. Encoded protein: CASSSGSTGTEAFF.

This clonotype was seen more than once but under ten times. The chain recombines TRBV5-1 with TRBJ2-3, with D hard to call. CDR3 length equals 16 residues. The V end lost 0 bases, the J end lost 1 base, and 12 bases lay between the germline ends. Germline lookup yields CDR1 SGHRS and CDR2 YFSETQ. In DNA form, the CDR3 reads TGCGCCAGCAGCTTGGCAGGTGGCTCACGCACAGATACGCAGTATTTT. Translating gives CASSLAGGSRTDTQYF.

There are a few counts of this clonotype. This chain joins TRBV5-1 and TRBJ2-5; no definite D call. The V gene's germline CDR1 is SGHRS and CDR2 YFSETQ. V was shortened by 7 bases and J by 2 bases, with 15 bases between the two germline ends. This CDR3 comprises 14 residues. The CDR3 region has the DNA TGCGCCAGCGTCTCGCTCCCCGGACAAGAGACCCAGTACTTC. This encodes CASVSLPGQETQYF.